This TCR beta chain is from a study of CD8+CD57+ T cells in acquired aplastic anemia. In the study overall: The mean DNA yield obtained from sorted CD4+ and CD8+ cells came to roughly 3.4 ug.

This CDR3 contains 16 residues. Trimming stripped 4 bases from V and 0 bases from J, with 13 bases between. CDR1 MGHDK and CDR2 SYGVNS come from the germline V gene. Concerning this clonotype: Its antigen is still unknown.

Sequencing was done on patients that had shown CD8+CD57+ cell expansion by flow cytometry. All patients had severe acquired aplastic anemia. No therapy was given to patients before blood sampling. Genomic DNA templated the TCR beta VDJ and CDR3 profiling. TCRdb redid the calling of the reads with MiXCR, one entry per CDR3 protein. The sample includes around 170,000 distinct CDR3 sequences, roughly half seen only once; the top ten take 3.2%. Study-wide results and limits: Overlapping CD8+ CDR3 repertoires of patients and controls contained around 31 shared sequences.

The TCR was taken from a human donor with aplastic anemia. Material: sorted CD4+, CD8+, or CD8+CD57+ T cells (not recorded which) from PBMCs. This sequence joins TRBV25-1 and TRBJ1-3; D ambiguous. The CDR3 loop reads CASSGGGSSSGNTIYF. CDR3 DNA sequence: TGTGCCAGCAGTGGGGGTGGCTCAAGCTCTGGAAACACCATATATTTT. The full variable domain, with the rest looked up from reference TRBV25-1 and TRBJ1-3, is EADIYQTPRYLVIGTGKKITLECSQTMGHDKMYWYQQDPGMELHLIHYSYGVNSTEKGDLSSESTVSRIRTEHFPLTLESARPSHTSQYLCASSGGGSSSGNTIYFGEGSWLTVV.